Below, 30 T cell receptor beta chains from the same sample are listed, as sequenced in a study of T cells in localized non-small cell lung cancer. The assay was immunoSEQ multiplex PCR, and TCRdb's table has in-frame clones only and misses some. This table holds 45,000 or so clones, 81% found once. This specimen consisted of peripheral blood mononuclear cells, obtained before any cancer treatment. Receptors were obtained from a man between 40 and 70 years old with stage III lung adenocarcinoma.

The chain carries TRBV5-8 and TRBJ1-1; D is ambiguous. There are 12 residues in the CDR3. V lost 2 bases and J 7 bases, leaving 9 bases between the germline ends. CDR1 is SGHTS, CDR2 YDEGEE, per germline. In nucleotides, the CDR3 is TGTGCCAGCAGCTTTATATGGGATGAAGCTTTCTTT. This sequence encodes CASSFIWDEAFF.

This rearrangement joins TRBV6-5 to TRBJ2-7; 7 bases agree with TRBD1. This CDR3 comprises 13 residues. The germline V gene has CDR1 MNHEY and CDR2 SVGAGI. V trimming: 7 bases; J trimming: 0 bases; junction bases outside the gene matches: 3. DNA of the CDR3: TGTGCCAGCACACAGGGGTTCTCCTACGAGCAGTACTTC. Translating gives CASTQGFSYEQYF.

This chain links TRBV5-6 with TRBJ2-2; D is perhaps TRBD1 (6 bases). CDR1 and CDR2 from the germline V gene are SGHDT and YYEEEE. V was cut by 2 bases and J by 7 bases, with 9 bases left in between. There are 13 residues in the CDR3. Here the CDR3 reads CASSFGGRGELFF. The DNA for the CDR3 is TGTGCCAGCAGCTTTGGGGGCCGCGGGGAGCTGTTTTTT.

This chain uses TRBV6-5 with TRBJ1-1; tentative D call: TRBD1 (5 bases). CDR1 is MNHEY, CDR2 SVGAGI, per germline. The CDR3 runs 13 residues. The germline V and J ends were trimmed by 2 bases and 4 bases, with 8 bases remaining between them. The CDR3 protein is CASSYGAATEAFF. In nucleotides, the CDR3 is TGTGCCAGCAGTTACGGGGCAGCCACTGAAGCTTTCTTT.

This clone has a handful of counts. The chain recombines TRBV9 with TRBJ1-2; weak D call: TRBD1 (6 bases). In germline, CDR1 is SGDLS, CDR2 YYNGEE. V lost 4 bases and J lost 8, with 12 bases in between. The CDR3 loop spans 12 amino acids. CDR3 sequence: CASSRGGNGYTF. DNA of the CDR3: TGTGCCAGCAGCCGAGGGGGGAACGGCTACACCTTC.

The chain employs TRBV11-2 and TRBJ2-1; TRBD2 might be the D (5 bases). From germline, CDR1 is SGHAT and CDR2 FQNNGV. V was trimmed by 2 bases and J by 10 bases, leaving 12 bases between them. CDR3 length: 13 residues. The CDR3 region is CASSLWRTEEQFF. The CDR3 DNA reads TGTGCCAGCAGCTTATGGCGGACTGAGGAGCAGTTCTTC. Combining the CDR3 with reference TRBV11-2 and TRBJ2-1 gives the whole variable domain EAGVAQSPRYKIIEKRQSVAFWCNPISGHATLYWYQQILGQGPKLLIQFQNNGVVDDSQLPKDRFSAERLKGVDSTLKIQPAKLEDSAVYLCASSLWRTEEQFFGPGTRLTVL.

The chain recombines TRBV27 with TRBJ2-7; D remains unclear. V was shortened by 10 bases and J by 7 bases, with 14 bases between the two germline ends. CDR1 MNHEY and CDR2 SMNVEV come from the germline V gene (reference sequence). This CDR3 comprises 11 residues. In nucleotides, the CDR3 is TGTGCCACCACCGATTCCTGGGAGCAGTACTTC. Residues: CATTDSWEQYF.

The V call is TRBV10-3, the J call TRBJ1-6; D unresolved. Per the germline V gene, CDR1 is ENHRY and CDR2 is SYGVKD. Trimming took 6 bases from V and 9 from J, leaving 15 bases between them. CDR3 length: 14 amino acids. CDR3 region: CAIRLNPSGSPLHF. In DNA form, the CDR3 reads TGTGCCATCAGGCTGAATCCGAGCGGTTCACCCCTCCACTTT.

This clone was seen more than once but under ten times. For the CDR3, the DNA is TGCGCCAGCAGCTTGGATGAGGCTTGGGATCAGCCCCAGCATTTT. It yields the protein CASSLDEAWDQPQHF. The chain uses TRBV5-1 and TRBJ1-5, with D hard to call. Germline-derived CDR1 and CDR2 are SGHRS and YFSETQ. Deletions cut 0 bases from V and 5 bases from J, with 12 bases between. This CDR3 spans 15 amino acids.

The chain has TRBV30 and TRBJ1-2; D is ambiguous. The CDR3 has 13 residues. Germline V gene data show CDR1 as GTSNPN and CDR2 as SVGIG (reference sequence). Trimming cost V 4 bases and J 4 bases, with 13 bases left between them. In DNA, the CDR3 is TGTGCCTGGAACCGAAAGGAGAGCTATGGCTACACCTTC. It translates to CAWNRKESYGYTF.

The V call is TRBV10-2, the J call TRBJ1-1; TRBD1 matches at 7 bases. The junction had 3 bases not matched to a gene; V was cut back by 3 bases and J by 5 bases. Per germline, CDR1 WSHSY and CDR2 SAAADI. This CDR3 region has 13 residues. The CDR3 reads CASSEWGQTEAFF. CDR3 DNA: TGCGCCAGCAGTGAATGGGGACAGACTGAAGCTTTCTTT.

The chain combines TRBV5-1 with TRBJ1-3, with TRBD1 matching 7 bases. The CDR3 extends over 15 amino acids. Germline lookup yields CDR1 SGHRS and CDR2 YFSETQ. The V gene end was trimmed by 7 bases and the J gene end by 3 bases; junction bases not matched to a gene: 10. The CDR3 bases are TGCGCCAGCGGCGACGGCCGGGACAGTGGAAACACCATATATTTT. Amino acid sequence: CASGDGRDSGNTIYF.

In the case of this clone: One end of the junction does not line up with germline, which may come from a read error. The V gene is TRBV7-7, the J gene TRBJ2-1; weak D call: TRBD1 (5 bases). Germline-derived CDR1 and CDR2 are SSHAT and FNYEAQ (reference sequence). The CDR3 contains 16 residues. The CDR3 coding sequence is TGTGCTAGCAGCTGGTCAGGGAAAATAACGGAGTATGAGCAGTTCTTC. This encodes CASSWSGKITEYEQFF.

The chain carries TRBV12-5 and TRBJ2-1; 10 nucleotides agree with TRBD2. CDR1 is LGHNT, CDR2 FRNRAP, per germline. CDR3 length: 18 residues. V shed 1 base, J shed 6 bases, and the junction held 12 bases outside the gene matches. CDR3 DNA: TGTGCTAGTGGTTTGGCCCTCACCTTACTAGCGGGGACCAATGAGCAGTTCTTC. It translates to CASGLALTLLAGTNEQFF.

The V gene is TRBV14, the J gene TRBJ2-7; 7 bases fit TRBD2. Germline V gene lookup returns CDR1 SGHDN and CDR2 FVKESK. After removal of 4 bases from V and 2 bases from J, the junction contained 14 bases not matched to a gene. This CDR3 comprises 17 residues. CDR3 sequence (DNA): TGTGCCAGCAGCCTCCTTGAGGGCAAGCGGGGAACCTACGAGCAGTACTTC. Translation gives CASSLLEGKRGTYEQYF. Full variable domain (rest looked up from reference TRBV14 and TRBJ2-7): EAGVTQFPSHSVIEKGQTVTLRCDPISGHDNLYWYRRVMGKEIKFLLHFVKESKQDESGMPNNRFLAERTGGTYSTLKVQPAELEDSGVYFCASSLLEGKRGTYEQYFGPGTRLTVT.

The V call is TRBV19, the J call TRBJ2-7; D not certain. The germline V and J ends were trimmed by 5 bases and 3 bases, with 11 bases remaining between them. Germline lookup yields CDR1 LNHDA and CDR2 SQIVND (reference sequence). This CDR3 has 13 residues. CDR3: CASSRTFDYEQYF. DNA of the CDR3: TGTGCCAGTAGTCGGACGTTTGACTACGAGCAGTACTTC.

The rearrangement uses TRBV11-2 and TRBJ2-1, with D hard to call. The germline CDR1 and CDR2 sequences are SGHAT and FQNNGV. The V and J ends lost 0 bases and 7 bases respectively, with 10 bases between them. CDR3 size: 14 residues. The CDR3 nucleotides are TGTGCCAGCAGCTTAGAATATGGGCGGAATGAGCAGTTCTTC. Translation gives CASSLEYGRNEQFF.

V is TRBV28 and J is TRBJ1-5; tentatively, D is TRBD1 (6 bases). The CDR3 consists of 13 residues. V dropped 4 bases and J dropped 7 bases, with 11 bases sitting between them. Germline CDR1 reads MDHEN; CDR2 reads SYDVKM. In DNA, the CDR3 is TGTGCCAGCAGTTCACAGGGACGCCAGCCCCAGCATTTT. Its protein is CASSSQGRQPQHF.

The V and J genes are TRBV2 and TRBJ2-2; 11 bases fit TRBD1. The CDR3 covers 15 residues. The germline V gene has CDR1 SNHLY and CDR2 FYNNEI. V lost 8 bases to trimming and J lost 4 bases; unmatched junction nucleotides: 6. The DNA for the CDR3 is TGTGCCAGCCTAATGGGGACAGGGGGCACCGGGGAGCTGTTTTTT. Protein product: CASLMGTGGTGELFF.

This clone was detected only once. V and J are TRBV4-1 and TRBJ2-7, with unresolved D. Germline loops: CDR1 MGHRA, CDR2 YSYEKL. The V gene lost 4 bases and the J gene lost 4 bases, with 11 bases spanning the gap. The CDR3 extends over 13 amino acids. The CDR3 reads CASSRSELYEQYF. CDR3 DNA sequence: TGCGCCAGCAGCCGTAGTGAGCTTTACGAGCAGTACTTC.

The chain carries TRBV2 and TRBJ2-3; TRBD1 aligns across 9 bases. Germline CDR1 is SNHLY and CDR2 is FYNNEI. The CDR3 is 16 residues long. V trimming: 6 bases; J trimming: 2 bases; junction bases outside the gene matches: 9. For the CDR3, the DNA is TGTGCCAGCAGGAGGTCCGGGACAGGGCTCACAGATACGCAGTATTTT. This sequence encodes CASRRSGTGLTDTQYF. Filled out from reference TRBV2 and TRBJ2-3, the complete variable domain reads EPEVTQTPSHQVTQMGQEVILRCVPISNHLYFYWYRQILGQKVEFLVSFYNNEISEKSEIFDDQFSVERPDGSNFTLKIRSTKLEDSAMYFCASRRSGTGLTDTQYFGPGTRLTVL.

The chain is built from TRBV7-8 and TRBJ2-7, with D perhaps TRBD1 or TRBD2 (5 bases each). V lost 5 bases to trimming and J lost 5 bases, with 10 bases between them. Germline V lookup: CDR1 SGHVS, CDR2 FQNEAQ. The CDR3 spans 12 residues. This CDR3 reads CASSPEGHEQYF. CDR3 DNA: TGTGCCAGCAGCCCAGAGGGACACGAGCAGTACTTC. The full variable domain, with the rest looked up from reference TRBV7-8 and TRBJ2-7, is GAGVSQSPRYKVAKRGQDVALRCDPISGHVSLFWYQQALGQGPEFLTYFQNEAQLDKSGLPSDRFFAERPEGSVSTLKIQRTQQEDSAVYLCASSPEGHEQYFGPGTRLTVT.

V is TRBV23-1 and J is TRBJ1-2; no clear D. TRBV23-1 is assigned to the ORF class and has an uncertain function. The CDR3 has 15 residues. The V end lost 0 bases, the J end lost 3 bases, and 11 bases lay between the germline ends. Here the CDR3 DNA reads TGCGCCAGCAGTCAATCGACTGGACGGCACTATGGCTACACCTTC. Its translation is CASSQSTGRHYGYTF.

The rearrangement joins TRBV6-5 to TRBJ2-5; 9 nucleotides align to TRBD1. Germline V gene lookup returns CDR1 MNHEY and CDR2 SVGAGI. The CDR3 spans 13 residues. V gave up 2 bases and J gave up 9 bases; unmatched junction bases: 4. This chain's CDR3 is CASSYGTGRPQYF. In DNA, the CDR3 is TGTGCCAGCAGTTACGGGACAGGGCGGCCCCAGTACTTC.

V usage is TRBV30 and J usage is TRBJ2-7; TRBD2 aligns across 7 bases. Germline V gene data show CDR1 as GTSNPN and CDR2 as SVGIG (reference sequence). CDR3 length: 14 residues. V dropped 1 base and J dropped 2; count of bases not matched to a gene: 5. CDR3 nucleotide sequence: TGTGCCTGGAGTGGGGAGGGCAGAGCCTACGAGCAGTACTTC. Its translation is CAWSGEGRAYEQYF. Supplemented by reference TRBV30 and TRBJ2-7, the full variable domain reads SQTIHQWPATLVQPVGSPLSLECTVEGTSNPNLYWYRQAAGRGLQLLFYSVGIGQISSEVPQNLSASRPQDRQFILSSKKLLLSDSGFYLCAWSGEGRAYEQYFGPGTRLTVT.

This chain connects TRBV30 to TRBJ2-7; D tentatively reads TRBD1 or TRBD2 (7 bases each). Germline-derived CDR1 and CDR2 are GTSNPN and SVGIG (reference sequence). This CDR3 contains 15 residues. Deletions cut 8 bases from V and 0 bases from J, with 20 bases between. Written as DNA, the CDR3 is TGTGCCCCAAACCAGGGGGGGACCCACTCCTACGAGCAGTACTTC. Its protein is CAPNQGGTHSYEQYF.

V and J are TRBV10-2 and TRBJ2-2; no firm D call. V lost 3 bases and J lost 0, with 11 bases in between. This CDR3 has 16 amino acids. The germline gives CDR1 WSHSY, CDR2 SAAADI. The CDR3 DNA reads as TGCGCCAGCAGTGATTGGACCGAGACGAACACCGGGGAGCTGTTTTTT. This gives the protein CASSDWTETNTGELFF.

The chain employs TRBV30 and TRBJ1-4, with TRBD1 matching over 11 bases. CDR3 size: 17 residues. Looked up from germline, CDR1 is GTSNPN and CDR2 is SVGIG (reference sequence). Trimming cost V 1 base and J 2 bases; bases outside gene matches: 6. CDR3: CAWSEDRGRRTNEKLFF. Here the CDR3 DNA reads TGTGCCTGGAGTGAGGACAGGGGGCGAAGGACTAATGAAAAACTGTTTTTT. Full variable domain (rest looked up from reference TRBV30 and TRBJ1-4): SQTIHQWPATLVQPVGSPLSLECTVEGTSNPNLYWYRQAAGRGLQLLFYSVGIGQISSEVPQNLSASRPQDRQFILSSKKLLLSDSGFYLCAWSEDRGRRTNEKLFFGSGTQLSVL.

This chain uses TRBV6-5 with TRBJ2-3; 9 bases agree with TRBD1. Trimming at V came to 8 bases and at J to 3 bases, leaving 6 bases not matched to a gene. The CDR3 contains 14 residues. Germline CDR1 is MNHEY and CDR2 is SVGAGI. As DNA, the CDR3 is TGTGCCAGCGGAGACGGACAGGGGACAGATACGCAGTATTTT. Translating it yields CASGDGQGTDTQYF.

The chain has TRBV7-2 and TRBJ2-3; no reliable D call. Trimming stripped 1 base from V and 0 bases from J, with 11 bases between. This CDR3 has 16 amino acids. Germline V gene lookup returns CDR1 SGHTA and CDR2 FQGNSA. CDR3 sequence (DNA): TGTGCCAGCAGCTTAGGAGTGGGCCCTAGCACAGATACGCAGTATTTT. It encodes CASSLGVGPSTDTQYF.